The TCR beta chain under discussion was sequenced for a study of blood T cell repertoires in COVID-19. Study overall: Material from acute and convalescent COVID-19 was sourced from the United States, Italy and Spain.

The CDR3 has 14 amino acids. The germline gives CDR1 MNHEY, CDR2 SVGAGI. The V end was cut by 6 bases, the J end by 4 bases, with 13 bases between. The age range of participants was about 18 to 100 years, with residence in 20 to 25 US areas. Symptom resolution, clearance, or two negative PCRs marked donors in Cohort 3 as recovered. Source study methods: Nucleated cell counts were estimated from reference gene primer amplification. Measured with immunoSEQ multiplex PCR; TCRdb has only the in-frame clones, and not every one. V, J and clone size were drawn from that table, and D and trimming were deduced from the DNA. The sample has tens of thousands of clones, about 88% seen once.

The specimen was PBMCs or T cells enriched from blood (not recorded which). V and J are TRBV6-5 and TRBJ1-5; D uncertain. This receptor was identified in a woman in her forties or fifties who had recovered from COVID-19. The DNA of the CDR3 is TGTGCCAGCAGGGAGTACACGGGGAATCAGCCCCAGCATTTT. This codes for CASREYTGNQPQHF.